The rows below give T cell receptor beta chains drawn from one sample of a study of blood T cell repertoires in COVID-19. The repertoire was sequenced with immunoSEQ multiplex PCR; TCRdb's copy has only in-frame clones and lacks some. The sample lists nearly 300,000 clones; about 88% were seen once. The sequenced sample consisted of peripheral blood. The receptors were gathered from a human donor with COVID-19, enrolled during active disease. The donor label of this sample is uncertain. The CDR3 runs from the conserved cysteine through the conserved F or W. A D gene is named only where the DNA matches it firmly. Clone size is not always given. Where it is, it says once, few, many or a class for expanded clones.

v_call	clone_size	d_call	j_call	cdr3_nt	cdr3_aa
TRBV7-9	.	TRBD1	TRBJ2-2	TGTGCCAGCACCACCTGGACAGGGTTGACCGGGGAGCTGTTTTTT	CASTTWTGLTGELFF
TRBV7-2	.	.	TRBJ2-7	TGTGCCAGCAGCACCGGGACACCTCTTGGGCAGTACTTC	CASSTGTPLGQYF
TRBV6-1	.	TRBD2	TRBJ2-1	TGTGCCAGCAGTGAGAGTCTAGCGGGAGGGCCCCAGAGCTCCTACAATGAGCAGTTCTTC	CASSESLAGGPQSSYNEQFF
TRBV11-1	.	TRBD1	TRBJ1-1	TGTGCCAGCAGCTTGGGGACAGGGGCCAGAAGCACTGAAGCTTTCTTT	CASSLGTGARSTEAFF
TRBV13	once	TRBD2	TRBJ2-4	TGTGCCAGCAGCTCCCCCGGGGTAGCGGGAATAGCCAAAAACATTCAGTACTTC	CASSSPGVAGIAKNIQYF
TRBV19	.	.	TRBJ1-3	TGTGCCCGACCAGGGTTCTCCGGCAGGGGAGGAAACACCATATATTTT	CARPGFSGRGGNTIYF
TRBV30	.	TRBD2	TRBJ2-5	TGTGCCTGGAGCCTTGGGGGGGGGAAAGGAGAGACCCAGTACTTC	CAWSLGGGKGETQYF
TRBV7-2	.	TRBD1	TRBJ1-1	TGTGCCAGCAGCTTAGGCCCCCCCGGGACAGGGACTGAAGCTTTCTTT	CASSLGPPGTGTEAFF
TRBV5-8	once	.	TRBJ2-7	TGTGCCAGCAGCTTTAGGGGTTCTAACGAGCAGTACTTC	CASSFRGSNEQYF
TRBV28	.	TRBD1	TRBJ2-1	TGTGCCAGCAGCTTCGACAACGACGGCAGGGGGTCCGGCAATGAGCAGTTCTTC	CASSFDNDGRGSGNEQFF
TRBV3-1/TRBV3-2	.	.	TRBJ2-7	TGTGCCAGCAGCCCAATAAGCTATCCAGACAGGCGTTCCTACGAGCAGTACTTC	CASSPISYPDRRSYEQYF